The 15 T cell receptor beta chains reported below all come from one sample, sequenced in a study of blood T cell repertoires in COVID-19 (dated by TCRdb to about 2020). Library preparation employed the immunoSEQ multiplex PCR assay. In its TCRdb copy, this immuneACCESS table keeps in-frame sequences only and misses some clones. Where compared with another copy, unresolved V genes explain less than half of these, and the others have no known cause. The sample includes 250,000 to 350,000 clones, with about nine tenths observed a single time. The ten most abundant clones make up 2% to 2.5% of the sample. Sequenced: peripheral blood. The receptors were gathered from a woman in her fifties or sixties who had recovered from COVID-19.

The DNA of the CDR3 is TGCAGCGTTGGAGGGGCCAGCGGGCCTGAAGCTTTCTTT. Its translation: CSVGGASGPEAFF. This chain uses TRBV29-1 with TRBJ1-1; possibly TRBD1 for D (5 bases). Germline values: CDR1 SQVTM, CDR2 ANQGSEA. This CDR3 is 13 amino acids long. Trimming pared 4 bases from V and 6 bases from J, leaving 15 bases between.

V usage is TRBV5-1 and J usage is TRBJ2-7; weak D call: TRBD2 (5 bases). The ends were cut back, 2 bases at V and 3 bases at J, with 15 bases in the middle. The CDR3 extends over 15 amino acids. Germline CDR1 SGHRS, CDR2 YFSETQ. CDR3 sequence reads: CASSFRRGSLYEQYF. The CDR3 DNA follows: TGCGCCAGCAGCTTCCGACGGGGTTCACTCTACGAGCAGTACTTC.

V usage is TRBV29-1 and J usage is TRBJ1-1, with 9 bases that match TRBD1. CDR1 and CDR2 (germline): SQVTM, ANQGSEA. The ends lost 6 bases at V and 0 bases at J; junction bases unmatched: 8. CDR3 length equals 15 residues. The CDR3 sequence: CSVVTGGGLNTEAFF. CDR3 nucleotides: TGCAGCGTGGTTACAGGGGGCGGACTGAACACTGAAGCTTTCTTT.

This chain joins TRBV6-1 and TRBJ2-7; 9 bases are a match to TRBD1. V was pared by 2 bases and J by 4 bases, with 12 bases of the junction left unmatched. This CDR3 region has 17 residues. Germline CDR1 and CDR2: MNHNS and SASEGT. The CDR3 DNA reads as TGTGCCAGCAGTGAAAAGGGACAGGGTAATCTACGATACGAGCAGTACTTC. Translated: CASSEKGQGNLRYEQYF.

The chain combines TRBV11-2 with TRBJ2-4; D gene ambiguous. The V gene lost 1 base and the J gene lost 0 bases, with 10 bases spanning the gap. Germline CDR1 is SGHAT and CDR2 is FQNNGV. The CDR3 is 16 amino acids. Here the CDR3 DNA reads TGTGCCAGCAGCTTAGCACACAGTTTAGCCAAAAACATTCAGTACTTC. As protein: CASSLAHSLAKNIQYF.

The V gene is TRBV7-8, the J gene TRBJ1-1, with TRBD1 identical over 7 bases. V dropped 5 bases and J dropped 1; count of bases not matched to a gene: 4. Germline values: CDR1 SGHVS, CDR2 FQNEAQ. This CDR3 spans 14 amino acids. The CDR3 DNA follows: TGTGCCAGCAGCCAAAGACAGGGGAACACTGAAGCTTTCTTT. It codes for CASSQRQGNTEAFF. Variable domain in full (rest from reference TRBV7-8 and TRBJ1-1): GAGVSQSPRYKVAKRGQDVALRCDPISGHVSLFWYQQALGQGPEFLTYFQNEAQLDKSGLPSDRFFAERPEGSVSTLKIQRTQQEDSAVYLCASSQRQGNTEAFFGQGTRLTVV.

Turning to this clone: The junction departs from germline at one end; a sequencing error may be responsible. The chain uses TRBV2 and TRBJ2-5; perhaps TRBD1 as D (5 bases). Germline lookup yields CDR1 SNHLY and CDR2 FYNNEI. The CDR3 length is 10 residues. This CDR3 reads CAKQGRVQDF. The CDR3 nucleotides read TGTGCCAAACAAGGCAGGGTACAGGACTTC.

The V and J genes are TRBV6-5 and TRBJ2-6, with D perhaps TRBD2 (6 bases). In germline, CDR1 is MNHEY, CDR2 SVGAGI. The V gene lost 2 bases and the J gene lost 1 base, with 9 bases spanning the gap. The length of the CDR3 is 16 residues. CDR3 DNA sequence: TGTGCCAGCAGTTACCCGGCGGGGTCTGGGGCCAACGTCCTGACTTTC. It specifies CASSYPAGSGANVLTF.

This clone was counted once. This chain's CDR3 is CASSYVAGVGNEQYF. CDR3 nucleotides: TGTGCCAGCAGTTACGTAGCGGGAGTCGGGAACGAGCAGTACTTC. This chain connects TRBV6-6 to TRBJ2-7; 9 bases line up with TRBD2. After removal of 2 bases from V and 5 bases from J, the junction contained 7 bases not matched to a gene. CDR1 is MNHNY, CDR2 SVGAGI, per germline (reference sequence). CDR3 length: 15 amino acids.

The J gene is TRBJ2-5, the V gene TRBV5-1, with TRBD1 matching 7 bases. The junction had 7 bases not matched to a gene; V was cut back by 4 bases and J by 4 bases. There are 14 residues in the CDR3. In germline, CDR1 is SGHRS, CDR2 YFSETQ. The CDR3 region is CASSRIGGGETQYF. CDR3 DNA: TGCGCCAGCAGCAGGATAGGGGGCGGAGAGACCCAGTACTTC.

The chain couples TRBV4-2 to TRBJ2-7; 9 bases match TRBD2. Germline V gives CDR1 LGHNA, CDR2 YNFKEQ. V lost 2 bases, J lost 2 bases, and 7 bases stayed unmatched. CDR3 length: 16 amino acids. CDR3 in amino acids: CASSQNLAGTPYEQYF. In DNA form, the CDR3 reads TGTGCCAGCAGCCAAAATCTAGCGGGGACTCCCTACGAGCAGTACTTC.

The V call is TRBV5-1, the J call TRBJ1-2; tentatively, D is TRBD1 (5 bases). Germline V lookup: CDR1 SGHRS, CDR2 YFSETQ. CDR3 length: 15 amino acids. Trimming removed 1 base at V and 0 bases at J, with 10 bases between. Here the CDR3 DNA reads TGCGCCAGCAGCTTGTCCCAGGGTGCTAACTATGGCTACACCTTC. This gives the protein CASSLSQGANYGYTF.

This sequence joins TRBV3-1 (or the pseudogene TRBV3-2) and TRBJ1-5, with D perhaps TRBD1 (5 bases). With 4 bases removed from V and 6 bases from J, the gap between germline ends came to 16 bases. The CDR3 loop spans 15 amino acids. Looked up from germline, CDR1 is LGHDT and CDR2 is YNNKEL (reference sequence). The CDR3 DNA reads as TGTGCCAGCAGCCCTCAGGTGGGGGAGGGTCAGCCCCAGCATTTT. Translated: CASSPQVGEGQPQHF.

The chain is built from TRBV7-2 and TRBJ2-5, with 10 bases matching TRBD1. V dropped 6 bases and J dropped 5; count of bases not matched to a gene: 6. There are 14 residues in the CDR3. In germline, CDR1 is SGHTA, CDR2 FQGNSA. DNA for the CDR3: TGTGCCAGCAGGGTGACAGGGGGCGTGGAGACCCAGTACTTC. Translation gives CASRVTGGVETQYF.

The DNA for the CDR3 is TGCAGTGCTAGTCCGACAGGGGTTAATTCACCCCTCCACTTT. Translating it yields CSASPTGVNSPLHF. The V and J genes are TRBV20-1 and TRBJ1-6; TRBD1 matches 8 bases. Germline V gene sequence: CDR1 DFQATT, CDR2 SNEGSKA (reference sequence). The CDR3 consists of 14 residues. V trimming: 3 bases; J trimming: 6 bases; junction bases outside the gene matches: 4.